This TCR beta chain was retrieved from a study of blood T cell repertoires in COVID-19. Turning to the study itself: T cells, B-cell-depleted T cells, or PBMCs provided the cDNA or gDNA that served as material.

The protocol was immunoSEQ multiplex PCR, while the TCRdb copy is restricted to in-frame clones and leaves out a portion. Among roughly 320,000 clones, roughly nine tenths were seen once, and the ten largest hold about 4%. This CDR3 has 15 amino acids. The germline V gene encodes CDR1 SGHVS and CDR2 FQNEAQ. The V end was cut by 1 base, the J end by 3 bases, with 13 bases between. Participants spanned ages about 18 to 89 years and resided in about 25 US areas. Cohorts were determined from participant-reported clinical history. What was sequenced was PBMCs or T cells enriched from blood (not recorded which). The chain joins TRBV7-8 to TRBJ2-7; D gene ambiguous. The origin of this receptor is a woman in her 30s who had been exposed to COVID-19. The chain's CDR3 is CASSLDPEPYYEQYF. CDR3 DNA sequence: TGTGCCAGCAGCTTAGATCCCGAGCCATACTACGAGCAGTACTTC.